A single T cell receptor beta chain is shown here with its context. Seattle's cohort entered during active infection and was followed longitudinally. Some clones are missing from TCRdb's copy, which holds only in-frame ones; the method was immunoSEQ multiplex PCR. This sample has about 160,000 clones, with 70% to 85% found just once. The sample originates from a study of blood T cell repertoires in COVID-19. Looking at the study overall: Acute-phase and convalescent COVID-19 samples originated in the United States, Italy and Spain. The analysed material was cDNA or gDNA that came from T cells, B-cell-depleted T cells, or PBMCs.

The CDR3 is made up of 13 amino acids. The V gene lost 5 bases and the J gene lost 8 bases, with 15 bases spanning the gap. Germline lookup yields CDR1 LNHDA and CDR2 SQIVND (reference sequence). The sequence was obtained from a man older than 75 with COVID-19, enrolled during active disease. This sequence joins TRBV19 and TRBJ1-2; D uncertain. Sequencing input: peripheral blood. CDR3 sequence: CASSPTRAGGYTF. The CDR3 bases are TGTGCCAGTAGTCCGACGCGGGCCGGCGGCTACACCTTC.